One and the same sample provided the 26 T cell receptor beta chains below, sequenced in a study of T cell changes during pregnancy in multiple sclerosis. The table came from immunoSEQ multiplex PCR; TCRdb's copy has only in-frame clones and leaves some out. Of approximately 30,000 clones detected, more than 85% appear once; the ten largest clones hold approximately 0.41%. The sequencing here drew on CD4+ T cells from peripheral blood mononuclear cells, taken after pregnancy. These receptors were collected from a female donor with multiple sclerosis, enrolled in a pregnancy study.

This sequence joins TRBV2 and TRBJ2-1, with 10 bases matching TRBD2. Unmatched junction bases numbered 5, after V lost 4 bases and J lost 5 bases. The length of the CDR3 is 15 residues. Germline CDR1 reads SNHLY; CDR2 reads FYNNEI. CDR3 residues: CASSVEAGGDNEQFF. CDR3 nucleotide sequence: TGTGCCAGCAGTGTAGAAGCGGGGGGGGACAATGAGCAGTTCTTC.

The count of this clone is one. The chain uses TRBV30 and TRBJ2-3, with no clear D. This CDR3 is built from 11 residues. Trimming took 5 bases from V and 6 from J, leaving 9 bases between them. Germline CDR1 is GTSNPN and CDR2 is SVGIG (reference sequence). The CDR3 spells CAWSVGDTQYF. The CDR3, as DNA: TGTGCCTGGTCTGTCGGGGATACGCAGTATTTT.

This rearrangement joins TRBV6-1 to TRBJ1-1; D not resolved. The CDR3 consists of 12 residues. Germline CDR1 reads MNHNS; CDR2 reads SASEGT. The V end lost 2 bases, the J end lost 6 bases, and 7 bases lay between the germline ends. CDR3 amino acids: CASSEIGAEAFF. In DNA form, the CDR3 reads TGTGCCAGCAGTGAAATCGGGGCTGAAGCTTTCTTT.

V and J are TRBV7-8 and TRBJ1-1; no reliable D call. The CDR3 is 13 amino acids. V was cut by 8 bases and J by 3 bases, with 13 bases left in between. In germline, CDR1 is SGHVS, CDR2 FQNEAQ. The CDR3, as DNA: TGTGCCAGCGGGGTGACCGGGGACACTGAAGCTTTCTTT. Encoded protein: CASGVTGDTEAFF.

The sample holds a few counts of this clone. The V gene is TRBV30, the J gene TRBJ2-1, with D possibly TRBD1 on 6 matching bases. The V gene's germline CDR1 is GTSNPN and CDR2 SVGIG (reference sequence). The CDR3 has 15 residues. The ends were cut back, 4 bases at V and 7 bases at J, with 20 bases in the middle. DNA of the CDR3: TGTGCCTGGATCACGACAGGTACGGATCAAAATGAGCAGTTCTTC. It codes for CAWITTGTDQNEQFF.

The V gene is TRBV12-2, the J gene TRBJ2-2; no check of the table's D call, TRBD2, against the DNA was made. TRBV12-2 is given as a pseudogene. CDR3 length: 18 residues. CDR3 sequence reads: CASRLGGLAERNTGELFF. CDR3 nucleotide sequence: TGTGCAAGTCGCTTAGGTGGACTAGCGGAGAGAAACACCGGGGAGCTGTTTTTT.

V is TRBV23-1 and J is TRBJ1-5, with D uncertain. TRBV23-1 is sorted into the ORF group, with uncertain function. V gave up 4 bases and J gave up 6 bases, with 4 bases separating them. The CDR3 loop spans 11 amino acids. Here the CDR3 reads CASSRAQPQHF. CDR3 nucleotides: TGCGCCAGCAGTCGGGCTCAGCCCCAGCATTTT.

This clone was seen a few times. The chain couples TRBV4-2 to TRBJ2-7; TRBD2 is a possible D gene (6 bases). V was trimmed by 4 bases and J by 3 bases, leaving 7 bases between them. Germline-derived CDR1 and CDR2 are LGHNA and YNFKEQ. The CDR3 has 12 amino acids. The CDR3 protein is CASSRRDYEQYF. CDR3 DNA: TGTGCCAGCAGCCGGAGGGACTACGAGCAGTACTTC.

The chain links TRBV11-2 to TRBJ2-5; possibly TRBD2 for D (6 bases). Germline V gene lookup returns CDR1 SGHAT and CDR2 FQNNGV. CDR3 length: 12 amino acids. Trimming took 6 bases from V and 5 from J, leaving 10 bases between them. DNA for the CDR3: TGTGCCAGCAGGTCTAGCGCGGAGACCCAGTACTTC. As protein: CASRSSAETQYF. The variable domain in full, with the rest retrieved from reference TRBV11-2 and TRBJ2-5, is EAGVAQSPRYKIIEKRQSVAFWCNPISGHATLYWYQQILGQGPKLLIQFQNNGVVDDSQLPKDRFSAERLKGVDSTLKIQPAKLEDSAVYLCASRSSAETQYFGPGTRLLVL.

The rearrangement uses TRBV25-1 and TRBJ2-3; tentatively, D is TRBD2 (5 bases). Germline V gene sequence: CDR1 MGHDK, CDR2 SYGVNS. Trimming took off 4 bases at V and 6 bases at J, with 11 bases between the two ends. This CDR3 is 13 amino acids long. The CDR3 sequence: CASSADWEDTQYF. CDR3 coding DNA: TGTGCCAGCAGTGCGGACTGGGAGGATACGCAGTATTTT.

CDR3 sequence: CASSVGTEYNSPLHF. The DNA of the CDR3 is TGTGCCAGCAGCGTCGGGACAGAATATAATTCACCCCTCCACTTT. V is TRBV9 and J is TRBJ1-6; TRBD1 matches at 7 bases. The V gene's germline CDR1 is SGDLS and CDR2 YYNGEE. CDR3 length: 15 residues. With V trimmed by 2 bases and J by 4 bases, 3 bases remained unmatched.

The J gene is TRBJ2-5, the V gene TRBV30; 12 positions match TRBD2. With V trimmed by 4 bases and J by 2 bases, 5 bases remained unmatched. This CDR3 is built from 15 residues. The germline CDR1 and CDR2 sequences are GTSNPN and SVGIG (reference sequence). CDR3 DNA sequence: TGTGCCTGGACTAGACTAGCGGGAGAGCAAGAGACCCAGTACTTC. This gives the protein CAWTRLAGEQETQYF. The full variable domain, in which reference TRBV30 and TRBJ2-5 provide the parts outside the CDR3, is SQTIHQWPATLVQPVGSPLSLECTVEGTSNPNLYWYRQAAGRGLQLLFYSVGIGQISSEVPQNLSASRPQDRQFILSSKKLLLSDSGFYLCAWTRLAGEQETQYFGPGTRLLVL.

V gene TRBV14 combines with J gene TRBJ2-3; 9 nucleotides line up with TRBD2. This CDR3 has 14 residues. V shed 3 bases, J shed 3 bases, and the junction held 1 base outside the gene matches. CDR1 SGHDN and CDR2 FVKESK come from the germline V gene. The CDR3 DNA sequence: TGTGCCAGCAGCCAGGCGGGAGGGACAGATACGCAGTATTTT. This translates into CASSQAGGTDTQYF.

The V and J genes are TRBV7-9 and TRBJ1-4; 7 bases match TRBD1. The V and J ends lost 1 base and 3 bases, in that order; junction bases with no gene match: 2. CDR1 is SEHNR and CDR2 is FQNEAQ in the germline V gene (reference sequence). This CDR3 is built from 15 residues. The CDR3 reads CASSLVGTANEKLFF. Here the CDR3 DNA reads TGTGCCAGCAGCTTAGTGGGGACAGCTAATGAAAAACTGTTTTTT.

This chain links TRBV7-3 with TRBJ2-7; D perhaps matches TRBD1 (8 bases). CDR1 SGHTA and CDR2 FQGTGA come from the germline V gene. Trimming left V 2 bases short and J 9 bases short, with 29 bases between. This CDR3 region has 18 residues. CDR3 residues: CASSLFGRVGDRTDRQYF. The DNA of the CDR3 is TGTGCCAGCAGCTTATTTGGGAGGGTAGGGGACAGGACGGATCGGCAGTACTTC.

V gene TRBV11-2 combines with J gene TRBJ2-5; tentatively, D is TRBD2 (6 bases). CDR1 is SGHAT and CDR2 is FQNNGV in the germline V gene. Trimming removed 1 base from V and 9 bases from J, with 6 bases in between. This CDR3 spans 11 amino acids. Written as DNA, the CDR3 is TGTGCCAGCAGCTTAGGCGGGGCCCAGTACTTC. It codes for CASSLGGAQYF.

V and J are TRBV6-1 and TRBJ1-1; 7 nucleotides line up with TRBD1. With V trimmed by 6 bases and J by 5 bases, 9 bases remained unmatched. CDR1 and CDR2 (germline): MNHNS, SASEGT. The CDR3 extends over 14 amino acids. As DNA, the CDR3 is TGTGCCAGCAGCCCTCGAGGGGGCCAGACTGAAGCTTTCTTT. It codes for CASSPRGGQTEAFF.

The V and J genes are TRBV2 and TRBJ1-3; D is unresolved. The germline V and J ends were trimmed by 1 base and 2 bases, with 6 bases remaining between them. The CDR3 contains 14 residues. Germline lookup yields CDR1 SNHLY and CDR2 FYNNEI. CDR3 nucleotides: TGTGCCAGCAGTGAAGACAGACCTGGAAACACCATATATTTT. It encodes CASSEDRPGNTIYF.

Only one count was recorded for this clone. The chain joins TRBV12-5 to TRBJ2-7, with TRBD2 matching over 7 bases. Germline loops: CDR1 LGHNT, CDR2 FRNRAP. There are 13 residues in the CDR3. V shed 8 bases, J shed 3 bases, and the junction held 7 bases outside the gene matches. In nucleotides, the CDR3 is TGTGCTAGTAGCGGGGACTTAGGCTACGAGCAGTACTTC. It translates to CASSGDLGYEQYF.

The genes are TRBV30 and TRBJ1-2, with no clear D. V gave up 0 bases and J gave up 4 bases, with 6 bases separating them. CDR1 and CDR2 (germline): GTSNPN, SVGIG (reference sequence). CDR3 length: 12 residues. CDR3 DNA sequence: TGTGCCTGGAGTGTACTACTCTATGGCTACACCTTC. Amino acid sequence: CAWSVLLYGYTF.

This chain links TRBV30 with TRBJ1-5; possible D gene TRBD1, 6 bases. Trimming stripped 1 base from V and 3 bases from J, with 7 bases between. CDR3 length: 13 amino acids. The germline V gene encodes CDR1 GTSNPN and CDR2 SVGIG (reference sequence). DNA of the CDR3: TGTGCCTGGAGTGAGGGGGTCAATCAGCCCCAGCATTTT. Translating gives CAWSEGVNQPQHF.

The chain uses TRBV5-1 and TRBJ2-7; 7 bases map to TRBD1. The CDR3 is 14 amino acids. Germline V CDR1 and CDR2: SGHRS, YFSETQ. After removal of 6 bases from V and 6 bases from J, the junction contained 12 bases not matched to a gene. CDR3 amino acids: CASTRQGTESEQYF. The CDR3 DNA sequence: TGCGCCAGCACCCGACAGGGAACCGAGTCCGAGCAGTACTTC. Full variable domain (missing parts from reference TRBV5-1 and TRBJ2-7): KAGVTQTPRYLIKTRGQQVTLSCSPISGHRSVSWYQQTPGQGLQFLFEYFSETQRNKGNFPGRFSGRQFSNSRSEMNVSTLELGDSALYLCASTRQGTESEQYFGPGTRLTVT.

The V call is TRBV5-1, the J call TRBJ2-7; TRBD1 might be the D (6 bases). The V gene lost 3 bases and the J gene lost 2 bases, with 15 bases spanning the gap. The CDR3 is 15 amino acids. Germline V gene sequence: CDR1 SGHRS, CDR2 YFSETQ. The CDR3: CASSSSRGHPYEQYF. The DNA for the CDR3 is TGCGCCAGCAGCTCATCCAGGGGCCACCCCTACGAGCAGTACTTC.

This clone was seen only once. The chain recombines TRBV6-6 with TRBJ1-6, with 7 bases that match TRBD1. The CDR3 is 12 residues long. The germline gives CDR1 MNHNY, CDR2 SVGAGI (reference sequence). V dropped 6 bases and J dropped 14; count of bases not matched to a gene: 7. The CDR3 loop reads CASSRDSATLHF. For the CDR3, the DNA is TGTGCCAGCAGCCGGGACAGTGCCACCCTCCACTTT.

J is TRBJ1-1 and V is TRBV5-6, with D unclear. There are 13 residues in the CDR3. Trimming pared 0 bases from V and 7 bases from J, leaving 10 bases between. CDR1 is SGHDT and CDR2 is YYEEEE in the germline V gene. DNA for the CDR3: TGTGCCAGCAGCTTGGCCGGGGTGGATGAAGCTTTCTTT. This codes for CASSLAGVDEAFF.

The V gene is TRBV6-5, the J gene TRBJ1-4; D is possibly TRBD1 (5 bases). The CDR3 runs 15 residues. CDR1 and CDR2 (germline): MNHEY, SVGAGI. V lost 4 bases, J lost 1 base, and 10 bases lay in between. This CDR3 reads CASSSGVRTNEKLFF. The CDR3 region has the DNA TGTGCCAGCAGTTCGGGGGTGAGAACTAATGAAAAACTGTTTTTT.